The 9 T cell receptor beta chains below come from one sample, sequenced in a study of shared clonotypes between healthy human individuals. Positively selected for CCR7, the CD45RO-negative cells used as naive CD8 cells excluded terminally differentiated effector memory CD45RA+ cells. The data were produced by immunoSEQ multiplex PCR, yet TCRdb's version contains in-frame clones alone and is incomplete. The table has about 1,900,000 clones, approximately 94% seen once. The sequenced sample consisted of naive CD8+ T cells sorted from blood. The receptors derive from a man younger than 30 in good health.

The rearrangement links TRBV7-4 to TRBJ1-1; no reliable D call. Germline V gene data show CDR1 as SGHVT and CDR2 as SQSDAQ. V lost 3 bases, J lost 6 bases, and 8 bases lay in between. This CDR3 has 12 residues. This CDR3 is CASSFGKAEAFF. CDR3 in DNA: TGTGCCAGCAGCTTTGGTAAGGCTGAAGCTTTCTTT.

The CDR3 region is CASSSGLESLQYF. The CDR3 DNA reads as TGTGCCAGCAGCTCTGGGTTGGAGAGCCTGCAGTACTTC. The genes are TRBV5-4 and TRBJ2-7, with unresolved D. Germline V CDR1 and CDR2: SGHNT, YYREEE (reference sequence). This CDR3 comprises 13 residues. With 3 bases removed from V and 9 bases from J, the gap between germline ends came to 16 bases. Using reference TRBV5-4 and TRBJ2-7 for the parts outside the CDR3, the full variable domain is ETGVTQSPTHLIKTRGQQVTLRCSSQSGHNTVSWYQQALGQGPQFIFQYYREEENGRGNFPPRFSGLQFPNYSSELNVNALELDDSALYLCASSSGLESLQYFGPGTRLTVT.

This chain links TRBV11-2 with TRBJ2-7; D call uncertain. The CDR3 runs to 14 residues. V gave up 5 bases and J gave up 5 bases, with 16 bases separating them. Germline V gives CDR1 SGHAT, CDR2 FQNNGV. CDR3 residues: CASSEAGLRDEQYF. The CDR3 nucleotides read TGTGCCAGCAGCGAGGCCGGGTTACGTGACGAGCAGTACTTC.

This clone has just one count. The chain has TRBV11-2 and TRBJ2-3; possible D gene TRBD2, 5 bases. This CDR3 is built from 17 residues. Trimming shortened V by 2 bases and J by 4 bases, and 19 bases separated the two germline ends. Per germline, CDR1 SGHAT and CDR2 FQNNGV. As DNA, the CDR3 is TGTGCCAGCAGCTTAACCGTCAGAGATTCCGGGGCAGATACGCAGTATTTT. Translation gives CASSLTVRDSGADTQYF. The whole variable domain, remainder taken from reference TRBV11-2 and TRBJ2-3, is EAGVAQSPRYKIIEKRQSVAFWCNPISGHATLYWYQQILGQGPKLLIQFQNNGVVDDSQLPKDRFSAERLKGVDSTLKIQPAKLEDSAVYLCASSLTVRDSGADTQYFGPGTRLTVL.

The chain combines TRBV7-9 with TRBJ2-2; D remains ambiguous. Germline CDR1 and CDR2: SEHNR and FQNEAQ (reference sequence). The V end was cut by 3 bases, the J end by 6 bases, with 8 bases between. The CDR3 is 13 residues long. The CDR3 bases are TGTGCCAGCAGCTTTCTTCTGCCCGGGGAGCTGTTTTTT. Translated, it gives CASSFLLPGELFF.

The chain joins TRBV6-1 to TRBJ1-1; possible D gene TRBD1, 5 bases. CDR1 is MNHNS, CDR2 SASEGT, per germline. Between the trimmed V and J ends, which lost 3 bases and 3 bases, there was a span of 14 bases. CDR3 length: 15 amino acids. The CDR3 sequence is CASSDGHYGDTEAFF. CDR3 DNA: TGTGCCAGCAGTGATGGACACTACGGTGACACTGAAGCTTTCTTT.

The rearrangement joins TRBV5-6 to TRBJ2-2; D is undetermined. CDR1 SGHDT and CDR2 YYEEEE come from the germline V gene. This CDR3 comprises 14 residues. The V and J ends lost 0 bases and 6 bases respectively, with 9 bases between them. CDR3 bases: TGTGCCAGCAGCTTGGCCCTGTCACCCGGGGAGCTGTTTTTT. Amino acid sequence: CASSLALSPGELFF.

The J gene is TRBJ2-7, the V gene TRBV4-3; D not certain. This CDR3 comprises 15 residues. V lost 2 bases, J lost 2 bases, and 13 bases lay in between. Germline V lookup: CDR1 LGHNA, CDR2 YSLEER. The CDR3 region has the DNA TGCGCCAGCAGCCAATCCTCAGGCTTGACCTACGAGCAGTACTTC. Translating it yields CASSQSSGLTYEQYF.

The sample holds a few counts of this clone. J is TRBJ1-5 and V is TRBV7-9; D possibly corresponds to TRBD1 (5 bases). Per the germline V gene, CDR1 is SEHNR and CDR2 is FQNEAQ (reference sequence). V was clipped by 5 bases and J by 0 bases, with 11 bases between them. The CDR3 is 15 amino acids. The CDR3 sequence is CASSPSTDSNQPQHF. The DNA for the CDR3 is TGTGCCAGCAGCCCCTCGACAGATAGCAATCAGCCCCAGCATTTT.